This T cell receptor beta chain was sequenced during a study of Graves' ophthalmopathy and Graves' hyperthyroidism. The germline CDR1 and CDR2 sequences are ENHRY and SYGVKD. Trimming stripped 7 bases from V and 1 base from J, with 16 bases between. This CDR3 contains 15 residues. The study amplified TCR beta CDR3 regions using RNA transcripts. First-round RT-PCR with HTBI primers preceded a second-round multiplex PCR. TCRdb reprocessed the multiplex PCR reads with MiXCR, giving one entry per CDR3 protein. The data contain 650,000 to 900,000 distinct CDR3 sequences, around 40% of them singletons. This clonotype was seen many times. Ophthalmopathy was moderately-to-severely active, CAS at least 3, NOSPECS at least 4, lasting under 3 months.

This TCR was sampled from an adult man with Graves' ophthalmopathy. The V gene is TRBV10-3, the J gene TRBJ1-2; the D gene is possibly TRBD1 (5 bases). Sequenced input: peripheral blood. The CDR3 nucleotides read TGTGCCATCACGTCGGGGCAGCTCAATAACTATGGCTACACCTTC. It translates to CAITSGQLNNYGYTF.